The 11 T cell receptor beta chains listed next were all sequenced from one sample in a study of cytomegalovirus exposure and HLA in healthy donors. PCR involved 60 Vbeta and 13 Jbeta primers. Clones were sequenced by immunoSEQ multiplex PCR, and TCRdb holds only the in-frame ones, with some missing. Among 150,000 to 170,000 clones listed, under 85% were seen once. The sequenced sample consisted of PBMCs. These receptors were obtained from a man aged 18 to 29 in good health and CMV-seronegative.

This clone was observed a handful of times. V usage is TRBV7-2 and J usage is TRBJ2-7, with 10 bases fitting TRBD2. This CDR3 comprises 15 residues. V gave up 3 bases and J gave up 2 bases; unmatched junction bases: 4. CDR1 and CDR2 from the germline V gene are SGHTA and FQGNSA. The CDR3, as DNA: TGTGCCAGCAGCTTCACTAGCGGGGCCCCCTACGAGCAGTACTTC. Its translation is CASSFTSGAPYEQYF.

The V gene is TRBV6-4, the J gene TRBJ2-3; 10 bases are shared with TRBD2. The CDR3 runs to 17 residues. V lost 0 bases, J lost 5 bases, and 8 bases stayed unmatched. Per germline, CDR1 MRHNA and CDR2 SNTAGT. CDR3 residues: CASSDSPSSGGRDTQYF. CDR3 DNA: TGTGCCAGCAGTGACTCTCCATCTAGCGGGGGTAGAGATACGCAGTATTTT.

The CDR3 sequence is CASDAIRGTYGYTF. Here the CDR3 DNA reads TGTGCCAGCGACGCCATCAGGGGGACCTATGGCTACACCTTC. V usage is TRBV7-9 and J usage is TRBJ1-2; 7 bases fit TRBD1. There are 14 residues in the CDR3. V was pared by 8 bases and J by 4 bases, with 10 bases of the junction left unmatched. Germline V gene data show CDR1 as SEHNR and CDR2 as FQNEAQ (reference sequence).

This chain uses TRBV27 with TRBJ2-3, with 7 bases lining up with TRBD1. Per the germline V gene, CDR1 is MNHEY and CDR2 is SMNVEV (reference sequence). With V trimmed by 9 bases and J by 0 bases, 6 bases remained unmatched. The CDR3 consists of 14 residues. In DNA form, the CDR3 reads TGTGCCAGTGGGGACAGAACTAGCACAGATACGCAGTATTTT. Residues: CASGDRTSTDTQYF.

CDR3 nucleotides: TGTGCCAGCAGCTTAGTCCGGGGTACCGGCTACGAGCAGTACTTC. This codes for CASSLVRGTGYEQYF. The rearrangement links TRBV11-2 to TRBJ2-7; a weak D match, TRBD2 (5 bases). V was cut by 1 base and J by 3 bases, with 13 bases left in between. The CDR3 is made up of 15 amino acids. Germline assignment: CDR1 SGHAT and CDR2 FQNNGV.

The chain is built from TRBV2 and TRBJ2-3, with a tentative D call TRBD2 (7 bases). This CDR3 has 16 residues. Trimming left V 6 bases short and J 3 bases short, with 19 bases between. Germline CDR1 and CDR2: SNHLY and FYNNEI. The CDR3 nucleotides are TGTGCCAGCAGACAGCTTGGGGGGGCTCCGACAGATACGCAGTATTTT. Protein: CASRQLGGAPTDTQYF.

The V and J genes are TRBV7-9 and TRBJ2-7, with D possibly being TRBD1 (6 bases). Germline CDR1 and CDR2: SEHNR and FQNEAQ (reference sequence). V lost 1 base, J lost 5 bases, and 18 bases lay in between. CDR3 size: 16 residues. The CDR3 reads CASSLGLGQPGNEQYV. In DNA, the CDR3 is TGTGCCAGCAGCTTAGGGTTAGGACAGCCCGGTAACGAGCAGTACGTC.

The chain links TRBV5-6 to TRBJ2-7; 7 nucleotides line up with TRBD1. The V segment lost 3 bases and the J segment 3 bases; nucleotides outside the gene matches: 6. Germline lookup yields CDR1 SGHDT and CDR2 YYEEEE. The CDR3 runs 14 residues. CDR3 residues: CASSWTGSYYEQYV. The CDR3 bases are TGTGCCAGCAGCTGGACAGGATCTTACTACGAGCAGTACGTC.

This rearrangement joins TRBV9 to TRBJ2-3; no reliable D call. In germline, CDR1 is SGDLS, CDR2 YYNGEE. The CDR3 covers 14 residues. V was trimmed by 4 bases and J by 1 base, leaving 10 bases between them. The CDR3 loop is CASSSATGTDTQYF. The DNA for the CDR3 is TGTGCCAGCAGCTCGGCCACAGGCACAGATACGCAGTATTTT.

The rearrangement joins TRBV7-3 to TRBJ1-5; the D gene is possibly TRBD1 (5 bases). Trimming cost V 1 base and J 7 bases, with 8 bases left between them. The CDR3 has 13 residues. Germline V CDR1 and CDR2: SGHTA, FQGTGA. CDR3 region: CASSLNRYQPQHF. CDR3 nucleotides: TGTGCCAGCAGCTTAAACAGGTACCAGCCCCAGCATTTT.

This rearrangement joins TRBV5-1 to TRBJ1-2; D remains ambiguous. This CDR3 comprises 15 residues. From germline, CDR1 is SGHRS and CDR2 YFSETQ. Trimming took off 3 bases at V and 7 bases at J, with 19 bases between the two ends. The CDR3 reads CASSSTREEKGGYTF. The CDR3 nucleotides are TGCGCCAGCAGCTCCACCCGGGAAGAAAAGGGTGGCTACACCTTC.